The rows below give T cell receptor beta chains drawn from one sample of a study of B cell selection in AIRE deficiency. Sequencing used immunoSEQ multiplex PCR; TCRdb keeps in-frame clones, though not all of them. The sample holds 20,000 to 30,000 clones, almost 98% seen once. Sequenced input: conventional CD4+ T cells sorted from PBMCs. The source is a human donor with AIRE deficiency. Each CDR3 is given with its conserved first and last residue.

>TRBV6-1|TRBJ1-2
CASSEVADGYTF
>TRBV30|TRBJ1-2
CAWTRGGSRYGYTF
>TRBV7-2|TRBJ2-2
CASSLRLVGELFF
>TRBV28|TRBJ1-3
CASTTGNTIYF
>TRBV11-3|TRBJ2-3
CASSSSVLAGGTDTQYF
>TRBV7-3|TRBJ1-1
CASSLARGFMTGGDREAFF
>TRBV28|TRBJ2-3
CASSLVTGLAGVTQYF
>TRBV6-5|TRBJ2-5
CASSYYGGRQETQYF
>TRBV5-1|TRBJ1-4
CASSLQGLTNEKLFF
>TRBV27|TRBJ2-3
CASGGQGFTDTQYF
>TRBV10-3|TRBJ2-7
CAISRAGTATYEQYF
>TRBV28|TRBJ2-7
CASLTRDGSYEQYF
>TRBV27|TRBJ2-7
CASSIRHPTGGGNSSYEQYF
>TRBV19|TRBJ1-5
CASSNDREVVKGGNQPQHF
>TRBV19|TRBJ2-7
CASSTGGQGTYEQYF
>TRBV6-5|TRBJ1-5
CASRDGTGNNQPQHF